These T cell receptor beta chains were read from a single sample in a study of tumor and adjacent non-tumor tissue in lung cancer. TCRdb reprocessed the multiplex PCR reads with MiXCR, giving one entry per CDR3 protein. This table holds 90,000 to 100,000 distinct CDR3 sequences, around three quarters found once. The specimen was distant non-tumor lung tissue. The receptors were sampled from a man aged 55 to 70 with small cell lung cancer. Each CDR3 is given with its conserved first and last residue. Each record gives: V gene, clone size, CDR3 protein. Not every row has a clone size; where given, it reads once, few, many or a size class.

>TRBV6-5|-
CASNRDLAASLKETQYF
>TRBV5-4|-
CASNLGVEYTGELFF
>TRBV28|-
CASIGGAETRYF
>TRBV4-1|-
CTSSQDAGASYNEQFF
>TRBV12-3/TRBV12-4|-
CASISCTGFTYEQYF
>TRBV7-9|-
CANSYSIGLETQYF
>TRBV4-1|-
CASSPDRGAQYF
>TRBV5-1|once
CASSIGHSENTEAFF
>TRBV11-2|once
CVSSLLAGTSYNEQFF
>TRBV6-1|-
CVSRLGQTYEQYF
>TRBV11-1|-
CARSSESRTSGSGNEQFF
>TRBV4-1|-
CTSSQDEQGGYGYTF
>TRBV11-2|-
CASSLAAAGIQFF
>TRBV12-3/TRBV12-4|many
CAGAEDLNTEAFF
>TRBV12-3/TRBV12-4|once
CTSRLGRTDYEKLLF
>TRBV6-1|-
CVSSESGYPGGSPLHF
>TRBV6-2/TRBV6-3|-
CAGSYSGLAGDSANIQYF
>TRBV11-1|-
CASCYLSSWTAYEQYF
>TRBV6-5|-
CVSSYSGEAPRETQYF
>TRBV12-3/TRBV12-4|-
CASIGGWGDEQFF